This is a list of T cell receptor beta chains from one sample in a study of cytomegalovirus exposure and HLA in healthy donors. Clones were read by immunoSEQ multiplex PCR, and TCRdb kept only the in-frame ones, dropping some. The sample lists some 190,000 clones; approximately 86% were seen once. The sample taken for sequencing was PBMCs. The receptors come from a woman in her 30s in good health and CMV-seronegative. CDR3s include the opening cysteine and the closing phenylalanine or tryptophan. Each record gives: CDR3 protein, CDR3 DNA, J gene, V gene, clone size, D gene. The D gene is left open where the match is weak. Clone size is stated in some rows and not others, as once, few, many or a class when expanded.

CASSSVQQGWVNTEAFF,TGTGCCAGCAGCTCTGTCCAACAGGGGTGGGTGAACACTGAAGCTTTCTTT,TRBJ1-1,TRBV9,-,TRBD1
CASSSGGGYTF,TGTGCCAGCAGTTCTGGGGGCGGCTACACCTTC,TRBJ1-2,TRBV27,-,-
CASSKPYRDFGNIQYF,TGTGCCAGCAGCAAACCCTACCGGGACTTCGGAAACATTCAGTACTTC,TRBJ2-4,TRBV21-1,-,-
CASSSRGSYNEQFF,TGTGCCAGCAGTTCACGAGGCTCCTACAATGAGCAGTTCTTC,TRBJ2-1,TRBV6-5,-,-
CASSRLRDNTYNEQFF,TGTGCCAGCAGCCGCCTCAGGGACAACACATACAATGAGCAGTTCTTC,TRBJ2-1,TRBV13,-,-
CASSVGRNSYEQYF,TGTGCCAGCAGCGTAGGGCGGAATTCCTACGAGCAGTACTTC,TRBJ2-7,TRBV9,-,-
CASSLGAGLDTQYF,TGTGCCAGCAGCTTAGGTGCGGGGTTAGATACGCAGTATTTT,TRBJ2-3,TRBV7-2,-,-
CASSPGGGHGYTF,TGTGCCAGCAGCCCTGGGGGGGGGCACGGCTACACCTTC,TRBJ1-2,TRBV11-2,-,-
CASTAAAYEQYF,TGTGCCAGCACGGCAGCGGCCTACGAGCAGTACTTC,TRBJ2-7,TRBV6-1,-,-
CASSFWREGDNEQFF,TGTGCCAGCAGCTTTTGGAGGGAGGGTGATAATGAGCAGTTCTTC,TRBJ2-1,TRBV7-9,-,TRBD2
CAISDPSLVRTFQETQYF,TGTGCCATCAGTGACCCTTCCCTCGTGCGGACTTTCCAAGAGACCCAGTACTTC,TRBJ2-5,TRBV10-3,-,-
CASSKEVRLAGVHTYEQYF,TGTGCCAGCAGCAAAGAAGTAAGACTAGCGGGGGTCCACACCTACGAGCAGTACTTC,TRBJ2-7,TRBV21-1,-,-
CSVALGGPDTQYF,TGCAGCGTTGCTCTGGGGGGACCAGATACGCAGTATTTT,TRBJ2-3,TRBV29-1,-,-
CASSTDRETPQHF,TGTGCCAGCTCAACGGACAGGGAGACGCCCCAGCATTTT,TRBJ1-5,TRBV18,-,TRBD1
CASRATSHNEQFF,TGTGCCAGCAGGGCGACTAGCCACAATGAGCAGTTCTTC,TRBJ2-1,TRBV27,-,TRBD2
CASTLLTTGATTYEQYF,TGTGCCAGCACCCTACTTACAACAGGGGCTACTACCTACGAGCAGTACTTC,TRBJ2-7,TRBV7-9,few,TRBD1
CASSVEGLAGANEQFF,TGTGCCAGCAGCGTAGAAGGGCTAGCGGGAGCCAATGAGCAGTTCTTC,TRBJ2-1,TRBV9,-,TRBD2
CATKMGASTDTQYF,TGTGCCACTAAAATGGGGGCTAGCACAGATACGCAGTATTTT,TRBJ2-3,TRBV15,few,-
CASSEVDRYNEQFF,TGTGCCAGCAGTGAAGTTGACAGGTACAATGAGCAGTTCTTC,TRBJ2-1,TRBV2,-,-
CASGTLNTEAFF,TGTGCCAGCGGGACACTGAACACTGAAGCTTTCTTT,TRBJ1-1,TRBV18,-,-
CASSEGLAGAALGTGELFF,TGTGCCAGCAGCGAGGGACTAGCGGGAGCTGCTTTGGGCACCGGGGAGCTGTTTTTT,TRBJ2-2,TRBV5-4,-,TRBD2
CASSPGLGGEQYF,TGTGCTAGCAGCCCTGGCTTGGGGGGCGAGCAGTACTTC,TRBJ2-7,TRBV7-7,-,-
CASGPGPLTYEQYF,TGTGCCAGTGGGCCAGGGCCCTTAACCTACGAGCAGTACTTC,TRBJ2-7,TRBV19,-,-
CASSPAASGRSNEQFF,TGCGCCAGCAGCCCCGCAGCTAGCGGGAGGTCCAATGAGCAGTTCTTC,TRBJ2-1,TRBV5-1,few,TRBD2
CASSPTGSDEQFF,TGTGCCAGCAGCCCCACAGGGTCGGATGAGCAGTTCTTC,TRBJ2-1,TRBV2,-,-
CASSLGTGTYNEQFF,TGCGCCAGCAGCTTGGGGACAGGGACCTACAATGAGCAGTTCTTC,TRBJ2-1,TRBV5-1,-,TRBD1
CASSLSSSGNTIYF,TGCGCCAGCAGCTTATCCAGTTCTGGAAACACCATATATTTT,TRBJ1-3,TRBV5-1,once,-
CASSGSSGVGYEQYF,TGTGCCAGCAGTGGGTCTTCGGGGGTTGGCTACGAGCAGTACTTC,TRBJ2-7,TRBV28,-,-
CASSARGWGNEKLFF,TGTGCCAGCAGTGCCAGGGGTTGGGGTAATGAAAAACTGTTTTTT,TRBJ1-4,TRBV6-1,once,-
CASSLAGEQYF,TGTGCCAGCAGCTTGGCCGGCGAGCAGTACTTC,TRBJ2-7,TRBV5-6,-,-
CASSWEVVGDTQYF,TGTGCCAGCAGCTGGGAGGTTGTGGGGGATACGCAGTATTTT,TRBJ2-3,TRBV9,-,-
CASSTSGGATEQFF,TGTGCCAGTAGTACTAGCGGGGGGGCCACTGAGCAGTTCTTC,TRBJ2-1,TRBV19,once,TRBD2
CAIKGKGPPEQETQYF,TGTGCCATCAAAGGGAAGGGGCCACCAGAACAAGAGACCCAGTACTTC,TRBJ2-5,TRBV10-3,-,-
CASSLDRVGMEAFF,TGCGCCAGCAGCTTGGACAGGGTTGGTATGGAGGCTTTCTTT,TRBJ1-1,TRBV5-1,few,-
CASRDRGWETQYF,TGTGCCAGCAGGGACAGGGGTTGGGAGACCCAGTACTTC,TRBJ2-5,TRBV10-3,-,TRBD1
CSYGGVRETQYF,TGCAGCTACGGGGGGGTTCGGGAGACCCAGTACTTC,TRBJ2-5,TRBV29-1,-,TRBD2
CSVGGGGTQYF,TGCAGCGTTGGCGGGGGCGGTACGCAGTATTTT,TRBJ2-3,TRBV29-1,-,-
CASSGRGYTF,TGTGCCAGCAGTGGCAGGGGCTACACCTTC,TRBJ1-2,TRBV6-1,-,-
CARAGPFF,TGTGCCAGGGCGGGTCCTTTCTTT,TRBJ1-1,TRBV6-4,few,-
CASSATPGPGSTDTQYF,TGTGCCAGCAGCGCAACACCTGGCCCAGGCAGCACAGATACGCAGTATTTT,TRBJ2-3,TRBV9,-,-
CASSVGNSHYEQYF,TGTGCCAGCAGCGTAGGGAACAGTCACTACGAGCAGTACTTC,TRBJ2-7,TRBV9,-,-
CASSPQGPGGLETQYF,TGTGCCAGCTCCCCTCAAGGGCCGGGGGGGCTGGAGACCCAGTACTTC,TRBJ2-5,TRBV18,-,TRBD2
CASSSGLGGSETQYF,TGTGCCAGCAGCTCGGGACTAGGGGGGAGTGAGACCCAGTACTTC,TRBJ2-5,TRBV5-4,-,TRBD2
CASSSGGPGSYNEQFF,TGTGCCAGCAGTTCCGGAGGGCCAGGGTCCTACAATGAGCAGTTCTTC,TRBJ2-1,TRBV28,-,-
CASSPQAGGRRYGYTF,TGTGCCAGCAGCCCTCAGGCCGGGGGGCGGCGCTATGGCTACACCTTC,TRBJ1-2,TRBV28,-,-